This record covers a single TCR beta chain. The antigen is undetermined. The sample belongs to a study of blood T cells in healthy people across ages. Broader study findings: Long-lived and aged donors differed, with more naive CD4+ cells and higher diversity in the long-lived.

Isolation recovered at least 6.5 million PBMCs from every sample. Then a second PCR, running about 6 to 12 cycles, was carried out with a sample-barcoded 5' primer and a J-beta primer mix. TCRdb ran MiXCR on the 5' RACE reads and lists one entry per CDR3 protein. The table has more than 800,000 distinct CDR3 sequences, more than 25% seen once. What was sequenced was blood. The origin of this receptor is a woman aged 80 or older in good health.

The CDR3 sequence is CASSLASDRASGGYTF. The CDR3 nucleotides read TGTGCCAGCAGCTTAGCGTCAGACAGGGCCTCGGGGGGCTACACCTTC. The V gene is TRBV7-2, the J gene TRBJ1-2; the match to TRBD1 covers 7 bases. The germline gives CDR1 SGHTA, CDR2 FQGNSA. V dropped 0 bases and J dropped 8; count of bases not matched to a gene: 12. The length of the CDR3 is 16 residues.